The clone carrying this T cell receptor (beta chain) was found a few times. Sequenced material consisted of expressed TCRB transcripts (all of the isolated RNA was reverse transcribed). Profiled with immunoSEQ multiplex PCR; TCRdb holds only in-frame clones, not every one. Among hundreds of thousands of clones, approximately 30% were seen once, and the ten largest hold 0.06% to 0.07%. This specimen comes from a study of beta chain features in type 1 diabetes. This CDR3 spans 12 amino acids. The V and J genes are TRBV12-2 and TRBJ2-5; the table gives TRBD2 as D, unverified against the DNA. TRBV12-2 is designated a pseudogene. The sample comprised naive CD4+ T cells from blood. The clonotype originates from a man aged 18 to 29 in good health. The CDR3 DNA sequence: TGTGCAAGTCGCTCCCTTTCAGCGGCCCAGTACTTC. Protein: CASRSLSAAQYF.